This entry is about one TCR beta chain. Its antigen remains unidentified. This entry comes from a study of T cell clonotyping in hematopoietic cell transplantation. The repertoire was sequenced with immunoSEQ multiplex PCR; TCRdb's copy has only in-frame clones and lacks some. This sample has 60,000 to 75,000 clones, with 90% to 95% found just once. V dropped 0 bases and J dropped 0 bases, with 5 bases sitting between them. The CDR3 has 15 amino acids. Germline V gene data show CDR1 as SGHTA and CDR2 as FQGNSA. General study points: After transplant, recipient diversity fell while pathologically expanded clonotypes grew through day 180. CD4 and CD8 repertoire contributions could not be separated without sorting.

Specimen: peripheral blood mononuclear cells. The origin of this receptor is a man in his fifties in good health. Some clones in this sample may be carry-over from other donors' samples. This sequence joins TRBV7-2 and TRBJ2-2; D gene ambiguous. CDR3: CASSLALSNTGELFF. The CDR3 bases are TGTGCCAGCAGCTTAGCTTTGTCGAACACCGGGGAGCTGTTTTTT.